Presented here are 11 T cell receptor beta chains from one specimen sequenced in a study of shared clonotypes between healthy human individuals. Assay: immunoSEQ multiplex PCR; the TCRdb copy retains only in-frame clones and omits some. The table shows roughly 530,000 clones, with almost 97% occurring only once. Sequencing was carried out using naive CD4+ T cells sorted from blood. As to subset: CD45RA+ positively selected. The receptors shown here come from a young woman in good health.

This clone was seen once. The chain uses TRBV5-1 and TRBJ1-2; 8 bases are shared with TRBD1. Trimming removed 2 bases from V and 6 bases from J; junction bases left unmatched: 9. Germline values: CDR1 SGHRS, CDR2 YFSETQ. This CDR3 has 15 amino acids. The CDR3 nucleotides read TGCGCCAGCAGCTTCCAAGGACAGGGAATTGATGGCTACACCTTC. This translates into CASSFQGQGIDGYTF.

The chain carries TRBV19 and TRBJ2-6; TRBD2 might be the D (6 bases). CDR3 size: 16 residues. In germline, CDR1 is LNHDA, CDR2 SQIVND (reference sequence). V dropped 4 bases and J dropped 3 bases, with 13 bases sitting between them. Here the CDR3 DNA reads TGTGCCAGTAGTAACCCGACTAGGGGTGGGGCCAACGTCCTGACTTTC. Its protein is CASSNPTRGGANVLTF. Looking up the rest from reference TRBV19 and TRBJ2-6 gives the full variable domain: DGGITQSPKYLFRKEGQNVTLSCEQNLNHDAMYWYRQDPGQGLRLIYYSQIVNDFQKGDIAEGYSVSREKKESFPLTVTSAQKNPTAFYLCASSNPTRGGANVLTFGAGSRLTVL.

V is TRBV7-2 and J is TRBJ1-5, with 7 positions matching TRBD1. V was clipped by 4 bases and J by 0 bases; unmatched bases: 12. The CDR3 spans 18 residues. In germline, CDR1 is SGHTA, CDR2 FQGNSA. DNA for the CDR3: TGTGCCAGCAGCTCCCGAGGGGGGGGGACAGATAGCAATCAGCCCCAGCATTTT. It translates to CASSSRGGGTDSNQPQHF.

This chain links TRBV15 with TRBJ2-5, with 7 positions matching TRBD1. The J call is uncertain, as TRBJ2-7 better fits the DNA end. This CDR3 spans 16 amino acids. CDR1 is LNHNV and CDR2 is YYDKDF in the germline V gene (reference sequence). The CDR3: CATSSKQVTGAHEQYF. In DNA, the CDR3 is TGTGCCACCAGCAGCAAGCAAGTAACAGGGGCACACGAGCAGTACTTC.

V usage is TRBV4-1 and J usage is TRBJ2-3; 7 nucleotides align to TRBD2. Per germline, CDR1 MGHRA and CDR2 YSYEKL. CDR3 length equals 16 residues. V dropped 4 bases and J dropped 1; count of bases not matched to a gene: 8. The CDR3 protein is CASSLSSGSGTDTQYF. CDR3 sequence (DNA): TGCGCCAGCAGCCTTTCTAGCGGATCTGGCACAGATACGCAGTATTTT.

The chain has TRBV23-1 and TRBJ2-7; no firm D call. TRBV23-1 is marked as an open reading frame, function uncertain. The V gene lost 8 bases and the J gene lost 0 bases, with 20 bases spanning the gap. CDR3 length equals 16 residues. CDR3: CASLGSTVASSYEQYF. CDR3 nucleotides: TGCGCCAGCCTGGGATCTACAGTGGCGAGCTCCTACGAGCAGTACTTC.

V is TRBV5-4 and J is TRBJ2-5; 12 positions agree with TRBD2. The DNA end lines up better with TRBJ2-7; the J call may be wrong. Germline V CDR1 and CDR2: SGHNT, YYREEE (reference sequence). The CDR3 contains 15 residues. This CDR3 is CASSTRLAGVHEQYF. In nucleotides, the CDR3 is TGTGCCAGCAGCACCCGACTAGCGGGAGTCCACGAGCAGTACTTC.

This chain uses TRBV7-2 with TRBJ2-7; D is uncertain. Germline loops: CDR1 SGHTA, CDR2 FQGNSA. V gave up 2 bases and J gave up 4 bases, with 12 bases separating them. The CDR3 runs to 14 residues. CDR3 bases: TGTGCCAGCAGCTTACAGGTTTCCGGATACGAGCAGTACTTC. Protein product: CASSLQVSGYEQYF.

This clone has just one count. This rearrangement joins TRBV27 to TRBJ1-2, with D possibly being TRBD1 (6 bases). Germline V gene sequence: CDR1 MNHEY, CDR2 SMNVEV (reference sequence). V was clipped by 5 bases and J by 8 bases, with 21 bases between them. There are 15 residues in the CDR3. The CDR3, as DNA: TGTGCCAGCAGTCAGGGGTCGGGGCAGGGTGGAGGCTACACCTTC. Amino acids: CASSQGSGQGGGYTF.

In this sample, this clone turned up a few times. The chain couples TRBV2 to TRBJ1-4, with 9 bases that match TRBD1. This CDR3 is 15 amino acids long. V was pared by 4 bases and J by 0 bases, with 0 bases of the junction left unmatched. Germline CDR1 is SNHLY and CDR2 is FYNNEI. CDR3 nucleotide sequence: TGTGCCAGCAGTGGACAGGGGGCAACTAATGAAAAACTGTTTTTT. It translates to CASSGQGATNEKLFF.

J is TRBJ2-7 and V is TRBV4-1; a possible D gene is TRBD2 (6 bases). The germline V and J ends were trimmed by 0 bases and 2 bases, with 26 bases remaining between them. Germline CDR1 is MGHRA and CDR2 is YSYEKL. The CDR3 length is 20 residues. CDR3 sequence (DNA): TGCGCCAGCAGCCAAGAGACGAATCGACTAGACTCGATCCCCACCTACGAGCAGTACTTC. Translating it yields CASSQETNRLDSIPTYEQYF.